A selection of T cell receptor beta chains follows, all from one sample in a study of shared clonotypes between healthy human individuals. TCRdb keeps only in-frame clones here, not all; method: immunoSEQ multiplex PCR. The sample has about 1.4 million clones, 96% seen once; the top ten hold more than 0.9%. Sequenced input: naive CD4+ T cells sorted from blood. The receptors come from a man aged 25-45 years in good health. Both conserved end residues are part of each CDR3. D genes are given only for firm matches. The size of a clone is reported for some rows only, either as once, few or many, or as a class for expanded clones.

>TRBV27|TRBJ1-2|TRBD1|-
CASSRTGKVYGYTF
TGTGCCAGCAGCAGGACAGGGAAGGTCTATGGCTACACCTTC
>TRBV7-9|TRBJ2-7|TRBD1|-
CASSLGALGQGYEQYF
TGTGCCAGCAGCTTAGGGGCCCTGGGACAGGGCTACGAGCAGTACTTC
>TRBV4-3|TRBJ2-3|-|-
CASKRVGSDTQYF
TGCGCCAGCAAGCGGGTGGGGTCTGATACGCAGTATTTT
>TRBV10-1|TRBJ1-1|-|-
CASMAPGNTEAFF
TGCGCCAGCATGGCTCCGGGGAACACTGAAGCTTTCTTT
>TRBV7-8|TRBJ2-7|TRBD2|-
CASSLEAVAGRSAYEQYF
TGTGCCAGCAGCTTAGAGGCGGTAGCGGGAAGAAGCGCCTACGAGCAGTACTTC
>TRBV5-1|TRBJ2-3|TRBD1|-
CASSLAKTGGLGDTQYF
TGCGCCAGCAGCTTGGCTAAGACAGGGGGATTAGGAGATACGCAGTATTTT
>TRBV5-6|TRBJ2-7|-|-
CASSRQSPLSAF
TGTGCCAGCAGCCGACAGTCCCCCCTTAGCGCCTTC
>TRBV10-3|TRBJ2-7|TRBD1|-
CAIRDRVSYEQYF
TGTGCCATCAGGGACAGGGTATCCTACGAGCAGTACTTC
>TRBV5-1|TRBJ1-2|TRBD1|-
CASSPGQGGGYTF
TGCGCCAGCAGCCCGGGACAGGGCGGGGGCTACACCTTC
>TRBV5-1|TRBJ1-4|-|-
CASSTAVQGRGEKLFF
TGCGCCAGCAGCACCGCCGTACAGGGACGAGGGGAAAAACTGTTTTTT
>TRBV7-3|TRBJ2-1|-|-
CASSRGPAGNEQFF
TGTGCCAGCAGCAGAGGACCAGCGGGCAATGAGCAGTTCTTC
>TRBV5-4|TRBJ2-1|TRBD2|-
CASSPPGREGVNEQFF
TGTGCCAGCAGCCCTCCGGGACGGGAGGGTGTCAATGAGCAGTTCTTC
>TRBV28|TRBJ2-3|-|-
CASSLRTDTQYF
TGTGCCAGCAGTCTCCGAACAGATACGCAGTATTTT
>TRBV29-1|TRBJ1-1|TRBD1|-
CSVEDPEGARYTEAFF
TGCAGCGTTGAAGATCCAGAGGGGGCGCGGTACACTGAAGCTTTCTTT
>TRBV7-8|TRBJ2-3|TRBD2|-
CASSSGLAGAPPDTQYF
TGTGCCAGCAGCTCTGGGTTAGCGGGAGCCCCCCCAGATACGCAGTATTTT
>TRBV5-1|TRBJ1-1|-|-
CASSLEGRDTEAFF
TGCGCCAGCAGCTTGGAGGGTCGTGACACTGAAGCTTTCTTT
>TRBV27|TRBJ1-1|-|-
CASSLEYRANTEAFF
TGTGCCAGCAGTTTGGAGTACAGGGCGAACACTGAAGCTTTCTTT
>TRBV7-8|TRBJ2-2|TRBD2|-
CASSSREVATGELFF
TGTGCCAGCAGCTCTCGGGAGGTAGCCACCGGGGAGCTGTTTTTT
>TRBV20-1|TRBJ2-7|-|-
CSVKSVYEQYF
TGCAGTGTTAAGAGTGTCTACGAGCAGTACTTC
>TRBV19|TRBJ2-3|-|-
CASSLGKSTDTQYF
TGTGCCAGTAGTTTGGGGAAGAGCACAGATACGCAGTATTTT
>TRBV5-1|TRBJ1-1|-|-
CASSLVGATMNTEAFF
TGCGCCAGCAGCTTGGTCGGGGCGACAATGAACACTGAAGCTTTCTTT
>TRBV7-3|TRBJ2-1|-|-
CASSLTYSYNEQFF
TGTGCCAGCAGCTTAACTTACTCCTACAATGAGCAGTTCTTC
>TRBV5-4|TRBJ2-1|TRBD1|-
CASSYGQGWYNEQFF
TGTGCCAGCAGCTACGGACAGGGGTGGTACAATGAGCAGTTCTTC
>TRBV5-1|TRBJ1-2|-|once
CASSLNVGVDYGYTF
TGCGCCAGCAGCTTGAACGTGGGAGTGGACTATGGCTACACCTTC
>TRBV7-8|TRBJ2-7|TRBD2|-
CASSPRDRLAGVNRYEQYF
TGTGCCAGCAGCCCTAGAGATCGGCTAGCGGGAGTGAATCGGTACGAGCAGTACTTC
>TRBV6-1|TRBJ2-7|-|-
CASSEPPQSLF
TGTGCCAGCAGCGAACCGCCTCAAAGCTTATTC
>TRBV4-1|TRBJ2-1|-|-
CASSARDNYNEQFF
TGCGCCAGCAGCGCCCGGGACAACTACAATGAGCAGTTCTTC
>TRBV7-2|TRBJ1-2|-|-
CASSLDAAKNYGYTF
TGTGCCAGCAGCTTAGACGCGGCAAAAAACTATGGCTACACCTTC
>TRBV28|TRBJ2-1|-|-
CAARSSNLTRYNEQFF
TGTGCCGCAAGGAGCTCGAACCTTACGCGGTACAATGAGCAGTTCTTC
>TRBV28|TRBJ2-7|-|-
CASSLRGGVQSYEQYF
TGTGCCAGCAGTTTAAGAGGCGGGGTACAATCCTACGAGCAGTACTTC
>TRBV29-1|TRBJ2-1|TRBD2|-
CSVAGLAGGTRGNEQFF
TGCAGCGTTGCGGGACTAGCGGGAGGGACGAGGGGCAATGAGCAGTTCTTC
>TRBV14|TRBJ2-5|TRBD1|-
CASSSDRGFRETQYF
TGTGCCAGCAGCTCCGACAGGGGGTTCCGAGAGACCCAGTACTTC